A single TCR beta chain is shown here with its context. Its antigen is still unknown. The repertoire was sequenced with immunoSEQ multiplex PCR; TCRdb's copy has only in-frame clones and lacks some. Among some 90,000 clones listed, 86% were seen once. This record belongs to a study of T cell responses to AZD1222 COVID-19 vaccine. Study-level information: Timing groups of about 4 and about 12 weeks for second doses were pooled. Study findings and constraints: The peak T cell response came first, and repertoires were sampled only after it.

The CDR3 totals 13 residues. V lost 6 bases and J lost 6; bases outside the gene matches: 6. Germline-derived CDR1 and CDR2 are MRHNA and SNTAGT. The rearrangement joins TRBV6-4 to TRBJ2-3; TRBD2 aligns across 7 bases. The sequence was collected from an adult in good health. The specimen was peripheral blood, collected on day 0 of AZD1222 vaccination. The CDR3 sequence: CASSRDGRDTQYF. The CDR3 nucleotides read TGTGCCAGCAGCCGGGACGGGAGGGATACGCAGTATTTT.